This T cell receptor beta chain was recovered during a study of blood T cells in healthy people across ages. Study-wide background: When template switching was applied, about one barcoded beta molecule was captured per two T cells.

A J-beta primer mix and a sample-barcoded 5' primer were used in a second PCR of about 6 to 12 cycles. Using its own MiXCR run on the 5' RACE reads, TCRdb lists one record per CDR3 protein. The table shows about 1.6 million distinct CDR3 sequences, with about 35% occurring only once. Notes on the study in general: Because donor CMV status was unknown, expanded clonotype changes were possibly confounded.

The CDR3 covers 15 residues. Germline assignment: CDR1 SEHNR and CDR2 FQNEAQ (reference sequence). V trimming: 2 bases; J trimming: 5 bases; junction bases outside the gene matches: 5. No fewer than 6.5 million PBMCs went into each sample. This clonotype was recorded only once. Its target is not known. The sample was blood. The chain links TRBV7-9 to TRBJ1-4; 7 bases align to TRBD1. This sequence was found in a woman in her 30s in good health. CDR3 in amino acids: CASSLSRRGNEKLFF. The CDR3 nucleotides read TGTGCCAGCAGCTTATCTCGCAGGGGGAATGAAAAACTGTTTTTT.